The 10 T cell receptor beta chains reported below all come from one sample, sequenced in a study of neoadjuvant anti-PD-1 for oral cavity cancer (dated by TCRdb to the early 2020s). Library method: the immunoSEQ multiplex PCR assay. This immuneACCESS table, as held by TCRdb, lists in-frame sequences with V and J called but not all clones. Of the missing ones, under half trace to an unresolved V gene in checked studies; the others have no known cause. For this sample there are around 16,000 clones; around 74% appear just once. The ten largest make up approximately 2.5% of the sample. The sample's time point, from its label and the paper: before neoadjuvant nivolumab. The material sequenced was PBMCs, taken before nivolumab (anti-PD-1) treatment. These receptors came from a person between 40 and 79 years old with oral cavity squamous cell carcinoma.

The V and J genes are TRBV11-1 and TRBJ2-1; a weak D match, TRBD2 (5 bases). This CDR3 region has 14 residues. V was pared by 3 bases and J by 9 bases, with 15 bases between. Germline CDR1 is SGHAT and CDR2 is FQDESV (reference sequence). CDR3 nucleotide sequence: TGTGCCAGCAGCTTTCAATCTAGCCTAGGTGAGCAGTTCTTC. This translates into CASSFQSSLGEQFF.

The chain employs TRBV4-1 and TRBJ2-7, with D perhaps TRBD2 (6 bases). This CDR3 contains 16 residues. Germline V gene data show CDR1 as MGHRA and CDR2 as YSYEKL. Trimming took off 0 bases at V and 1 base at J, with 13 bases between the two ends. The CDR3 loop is CASSQDLSGVSYEQYF. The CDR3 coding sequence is TGCGCCAGCAGCCAAGACCTCTCGGGAGTTTCCTACGAGCAGTACTTC.

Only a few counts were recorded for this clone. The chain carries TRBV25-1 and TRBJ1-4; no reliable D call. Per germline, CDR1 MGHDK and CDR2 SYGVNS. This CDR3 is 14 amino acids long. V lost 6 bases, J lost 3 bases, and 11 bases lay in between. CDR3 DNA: TGTGCCAGCAGCCTCAGCCTTTCTAATGAAAAACTGTTTTTT. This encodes CASSLSLSNEKLFF.

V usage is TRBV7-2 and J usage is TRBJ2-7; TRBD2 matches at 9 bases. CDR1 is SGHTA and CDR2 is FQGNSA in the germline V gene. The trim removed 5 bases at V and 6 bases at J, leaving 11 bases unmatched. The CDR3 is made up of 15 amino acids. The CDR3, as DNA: TGTGCCAGCAGCCCTGGAACTAGCGGGTGGGGCGAGCAGTACTTC. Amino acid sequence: CASSPGTSGWGEQYF.

The CDR3 nucleotides read TGTGCCAGCAGTGAAGGGGGGCTAGCTTGGGATACGCAGTATTTT. This codes for CASSEGGLAWDTQYF. The chain carries TRBV6-1 and TRBJ2-3, with D possibly matching TRBD1 (6 bases). Germline-derived CDR1 and CDR2 are MNHNS and SASEGT. V dropped 1 base and J dropped 6 bases, with 14 bases sitting between them. There are 15 residues in the CDR3.

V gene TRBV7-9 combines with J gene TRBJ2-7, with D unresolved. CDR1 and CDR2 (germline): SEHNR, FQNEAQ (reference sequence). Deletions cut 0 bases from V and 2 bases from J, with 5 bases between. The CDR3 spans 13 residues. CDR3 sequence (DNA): TGTGCCAGCAGCTTAGCCGGCACCTACGAGCAGTACTTC. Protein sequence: CASSLAGTYEQYF.

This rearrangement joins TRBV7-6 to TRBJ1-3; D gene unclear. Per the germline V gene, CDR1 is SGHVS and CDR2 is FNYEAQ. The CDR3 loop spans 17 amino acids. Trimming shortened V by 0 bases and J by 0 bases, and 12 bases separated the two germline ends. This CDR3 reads CASSLALGMTSGNTIYF. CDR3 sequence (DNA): TGTGCCAGCAGCTTAGCACTGGGGATGACCTCTGGAAACACCATATATTTT. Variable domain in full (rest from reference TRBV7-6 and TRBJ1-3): GAGVSQSPRYKVTKRGQDVALRCDPISGHVSLYWYRQALGQGPEFLTYFNYEAQQDKSGLPNDRFSAERPEGSISTLTIQRTEQRDSAMYRCASSLALGMTSGNTIYFGEGSWLTVV.

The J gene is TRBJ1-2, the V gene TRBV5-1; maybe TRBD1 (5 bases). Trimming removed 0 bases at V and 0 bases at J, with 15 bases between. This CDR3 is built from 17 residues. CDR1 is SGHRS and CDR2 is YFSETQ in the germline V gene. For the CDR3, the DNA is TGCGCCAGCAGCTTGGCCGGGACGAGCCAATCTAACTATGGCTACACCTTC. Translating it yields CASSLAGTSQSNYGYTF.

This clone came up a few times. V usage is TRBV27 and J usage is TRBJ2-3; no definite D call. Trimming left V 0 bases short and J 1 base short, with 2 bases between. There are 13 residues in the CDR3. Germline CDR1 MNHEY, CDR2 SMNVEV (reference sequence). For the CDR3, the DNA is TGTGCCAGCAGTTTATCGGGCACAGATACGCAGTATTTT. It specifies CASSLSGTDTQYF.

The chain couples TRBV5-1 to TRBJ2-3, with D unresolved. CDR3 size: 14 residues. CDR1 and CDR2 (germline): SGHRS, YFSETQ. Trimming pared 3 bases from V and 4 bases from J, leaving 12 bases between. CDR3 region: CASSSFGPSDTQYF. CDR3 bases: TGCGCCAGCAGCTCCTTTGGGCCCTCAGATACGCAGTATTTT.